The 12 T cell receptor beta chains reported below all come from one sample, sequenced in a study of cytomegalovirus exposure and HLA in healthy donors. In the PCR, 60 Vbeta and 13 Jbeta primers were used. Profiling relied on immunoSEQ multiplex PCR, and the TCRdb table lists in-frame clones only, not all of them. This sample has 150,000 to 200,000 clones, with 65% to 80% found just once. The sequenced material came from PBMCs. The receptor source for this set is a woman between 40 and 55 years old in good health and CMV-seronegative.

CDR3 sequence (DNA): TGTGCCAGCAGCGTAGCCGCGGGAGGGCCAAGCGACGAGCAGTACGTC. Amino acid sequence: CASSVAAGGPSDEQYV. The chain carries TRBV9 and TRBJ2-7, with 9 bases lining up with TRBD2. After removal of 0 bases from V and 5 bases from J, the junction contained 9 bases not matched to a gene. The CDR3 spans 16 residues. Per germline, CDR1 SGDLS and CDR2 YYNGEE.

This clone occurred once. The chain is built from TRBV13 and TRBJ2-3; 8 positions match TRBD1. V was pared by 5 bases and J by 1 base, with 8 bases of the junction left unmatched. Germline CDR1 is PRHDT and CDR2 is FYEKMQ (reference sequence). The CDR3 contains 16 residues. DNA for the CDR3: TGTGCCAGCAGCGGAAGACAGGGGAGAGGCACAGATACGCAGTATTTT. Its translation is CASSGRQGRGTDTQYF.

V and J are TRBV11-2 and TRBJ1-4, with 10 bases fitting TRBD1. Germline V gene data show CDR1 as SGHAT and CDR2 as FQNNGV. V shed 7 bases and J 3 bases; nucleotides not matched to a gene: 5. The CDR3 covers 15 residues. The CDR3 region is CASNDRGRANEKLFF. CDR3 sequence (DNA): TGTGCCAGCAACGACAGGGGGCGGGCTAATGAAAAACTGTTTTTT.

The chain carries TRBV6-1 and TRBJ2-1, with a tentative D call TRBD2 (5 bases). Germline values: CDR1 MNHNS, CDR2 SASEGT. CDR3 length equals 12 residues. V lost 2 bases and J 10 bases, leaving 9 bases between the germline ends. In nucleotides, the CDR3 is TGTGCCAGCAGTGAAAACGGGGTCGAGCAGTTCTTC. It is translated as CASSENGVEQFF.

This clone occurred a few times. J is TRBJ1-1 and V is TRBV5-4; TRBD1 is a possible D gene (5 bases). The germline gives CDR1 SGHNT, CDR2 YYREEE (reference sequence). V shed 2 bases and J shed 2 bases, with 16 bases lying between them. The CDR3 is 16 residues long. CDR3 DNA sequence: TGTGCCAGCAGCTTAAGTATCAGGGCCTCTAACACTGAAGCTTTCTTT. Translating gives CASSLSIRASNTEAFF.

The chain employs TRBV5-1 and TRBJ2-2; 8 bases align to TRBD2. With V trimmed by 6 bases and J by 0 bases, 4 bases remained unmatched. This CDR3 has 15 amino acids. Germline lookup yields CDR1 SGHRS and CDR2 YFSETQ. The CDR3 reads CASNRAGANTGELFF. CDR3 nucleotide sequence: TGCGCCAGCAACCGAGCGGGAGCGAACACCGGGGAGCTGTTTTTT.

The chain is built from TRBV29-1 and TRBJ1-1; 8 nucleotides agree with TRBD1. V dropped 4 bases and J dropped 7; count of bases not matched to a gene: 5. CDR1 is SQVTM, CDR2 ANQGSEA, per germline. CDR3 size: 12 residues. The CDR3 loop reads CSVAGQGYEAFF. The CDR3 nucleotides are TGCAGCGTTGCCGGACAGGGATATGAAGCTTTCTTT.

The J gene is TRBJ1-2, the V gene TRBV21-1; TRBD1 reflects the table's D call only, with no check against the DNA. TRBV21-1 constitutes a pseudogene. The CDR3 totals 16 residues. DNA for the CDR3: TGTGCCAGCAGCGACCCAGGACAGGAGACTTTCGGTGGCTACACCTTC. Protein product: CASSDPGQETFGGYTF.

This clone turned up a few times. The chain is built from TRBV5-4 and TRBJ2-1; D remains ambiguous. The CDR3 covers 17 residues. Germline assignment: CDR1 SGHNT and CDR2 YYREEE (reference sequence). V lost 3 bases and J lost 0, with 16 bases in between. The CDR3 DNA is TGTGCCAGCAGCTCGGCTTTGTCCCGGAGCTCCTACAATGAGCAGTTCTTC. Protein product: CASSSALSRSSYNEQFF.

This chain joins TRBV9 and TRBJ2-7; D unresolved. CDR3 size: 12 residues. Germline V gives CDR1 SGDLS, CDR2 YYNGEE. Trimming removed 4 bases from V and 1 base from J, with 6 bases in between. This CDR3 is CASSNRSYEQYF. CDR3 DNA: TGTGCCAGCAGCAACCGGTCCTACGAGCAGTACTTC.

The rearrangement links TRBV5-6 to TRBJ2-3; 9 bases map to TRBD2. The trim removed 0 bases at V and 3 bases at J, leaving 5 bases unmatched. This CDR3 has 16 residues. Germline V CDR1 and CDR2: SGHDT, YYEEEE. The CDR3 here is CASSLASSGKTDTQYF. The DNA of the CDR3 is TGTGCCAGCAGCTTGGCCTCTAGCGGGAAGACAGATACGCAGTATTTT.

This clone is a singleton in its sample. The chain combines TRBV2 with TRBJ2-7; TRBD1 is a possible D gene (6 bases). There are 13 residues in the CDR3. V was shortened by 4 bases and J by 0 bases, with 7 bases between the two germline ends. CDR1 SNHLY and CDR2 FYNNEI come from the germline V gene. CDR3 sequence (DNA): TGTGCCAGCAGTGGGGACAACTCCTACGAGCAGTACTTC. Protein: CASSGDNSYEQYF.